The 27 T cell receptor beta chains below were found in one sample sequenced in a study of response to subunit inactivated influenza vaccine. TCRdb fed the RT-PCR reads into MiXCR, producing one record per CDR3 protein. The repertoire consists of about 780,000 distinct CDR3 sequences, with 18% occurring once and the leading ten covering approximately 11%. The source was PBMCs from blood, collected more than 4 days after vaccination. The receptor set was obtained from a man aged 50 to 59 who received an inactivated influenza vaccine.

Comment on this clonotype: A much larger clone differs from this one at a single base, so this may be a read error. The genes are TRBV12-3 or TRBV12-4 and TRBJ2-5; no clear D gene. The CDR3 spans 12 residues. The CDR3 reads CASSLSGVTQCF. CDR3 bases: TGTGCCAGCAGTTTATCTGGGGTGACCCAGTGCTTC.

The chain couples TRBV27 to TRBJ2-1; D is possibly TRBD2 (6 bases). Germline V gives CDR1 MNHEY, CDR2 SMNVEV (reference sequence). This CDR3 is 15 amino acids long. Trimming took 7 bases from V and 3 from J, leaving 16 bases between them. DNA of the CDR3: TGTGCCAGCACGTCAGGAGGGGTGGGCTACAATGAGCAGTTCTTC. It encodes CASTSGGVGYNEQFF.

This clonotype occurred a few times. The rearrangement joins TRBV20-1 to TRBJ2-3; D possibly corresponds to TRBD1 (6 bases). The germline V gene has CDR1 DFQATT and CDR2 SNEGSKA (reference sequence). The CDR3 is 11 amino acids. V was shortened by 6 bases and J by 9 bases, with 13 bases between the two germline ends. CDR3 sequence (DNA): TGCAGTGCCAAACAGGGTCTCACGCAGTATTTT. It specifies CSAKQGLTQYF.

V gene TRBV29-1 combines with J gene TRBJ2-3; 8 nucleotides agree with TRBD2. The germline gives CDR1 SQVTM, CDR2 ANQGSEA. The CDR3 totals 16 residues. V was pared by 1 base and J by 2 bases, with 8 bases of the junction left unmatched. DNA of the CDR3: TGCAGCGTTGAAGTCCTACTAGCGGACTTCACAGATACGCAGTATTTT. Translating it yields CSVEVLLADFTDTQYF.

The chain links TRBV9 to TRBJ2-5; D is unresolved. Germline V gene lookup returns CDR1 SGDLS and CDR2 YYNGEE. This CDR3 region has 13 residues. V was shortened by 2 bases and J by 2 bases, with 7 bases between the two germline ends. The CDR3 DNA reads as TGTGCCAGCAGCGTTGAGGAGCAAGAGACCCAGTACTTC. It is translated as CASSVEEQETQYF.

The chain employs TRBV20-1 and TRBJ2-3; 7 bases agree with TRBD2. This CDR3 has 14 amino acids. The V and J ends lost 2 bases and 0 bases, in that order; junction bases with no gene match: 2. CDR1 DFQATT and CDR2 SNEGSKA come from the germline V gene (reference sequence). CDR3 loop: CSARSSGSTDTQYF. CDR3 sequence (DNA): TGCAGTGCTAGATCTAGCGGAAGCACAGATACGCAGTATTTT.

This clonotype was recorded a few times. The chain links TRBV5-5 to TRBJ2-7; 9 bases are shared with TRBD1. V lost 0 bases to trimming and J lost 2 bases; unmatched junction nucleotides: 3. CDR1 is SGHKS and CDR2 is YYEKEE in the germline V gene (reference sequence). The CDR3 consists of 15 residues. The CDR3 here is CASSLGTGATYEQYF. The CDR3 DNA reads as TGTGCCAGCAGCTTGGGGACAGGGGCGACCTACGAGCAGTACTTC.

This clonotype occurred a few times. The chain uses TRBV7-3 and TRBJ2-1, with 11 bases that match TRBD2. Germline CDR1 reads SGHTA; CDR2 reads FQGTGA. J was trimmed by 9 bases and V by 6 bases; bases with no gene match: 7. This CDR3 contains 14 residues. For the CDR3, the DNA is TGTGCCAGCAGTATAGCGGGAGGGCCCTCTGAGCAGTTCTTC. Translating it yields CASSIAGGPSEQFF.

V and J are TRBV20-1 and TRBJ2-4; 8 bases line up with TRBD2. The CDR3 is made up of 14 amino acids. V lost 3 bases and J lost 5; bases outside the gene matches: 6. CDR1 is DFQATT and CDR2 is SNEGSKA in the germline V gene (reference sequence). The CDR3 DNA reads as TGCAGTGCTAGTACGGGAGGGTTAGAAAACATTCAGTACTTC. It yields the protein CSASTGGLENIQYF.

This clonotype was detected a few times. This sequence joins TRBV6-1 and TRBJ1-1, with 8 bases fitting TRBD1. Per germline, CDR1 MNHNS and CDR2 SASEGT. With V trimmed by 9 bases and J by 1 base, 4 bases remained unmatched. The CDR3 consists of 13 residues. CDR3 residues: CASVDRGNTEAFF. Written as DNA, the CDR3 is TGTGCCAGTGTAGACAGGGGGAACACTGAAGCTTTCTTT.

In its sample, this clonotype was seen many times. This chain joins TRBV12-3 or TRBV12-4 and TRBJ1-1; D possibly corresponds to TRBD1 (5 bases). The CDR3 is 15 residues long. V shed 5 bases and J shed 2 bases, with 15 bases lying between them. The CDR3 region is CASSTYRDRNTEAFF. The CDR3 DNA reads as TGTGCCAGCAGTACGTACCGGGACCGCAACACTGAAGCTTTCTTT.

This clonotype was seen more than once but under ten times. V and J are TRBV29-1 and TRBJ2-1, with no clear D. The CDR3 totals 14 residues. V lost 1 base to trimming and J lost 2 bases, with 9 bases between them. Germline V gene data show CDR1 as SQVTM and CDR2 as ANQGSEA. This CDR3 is CSVEGQRTYNEQFF. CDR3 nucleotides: TGCAGCGTTGAAGGCCAGAGAACCTACAATGAGCAGTTCTTC.

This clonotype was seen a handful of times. CDR3 residues: CASSQVGTSTSYGYTF. In nucleotides, the CDR3 is TGCGCCAGCAGCCAAGTCGGGACATCTACTTCCTATGGCTACACCTTC. The gene calls are TRBV4-1 and TRBJ1-2, with D possibly TRBD1 on 6 matching bases. Germline V lookup: CDR1 MGHRA, CDR2 YSYEKL. This CDR3 contains 16 residues. V was shortened by 1 base and J by 4 bases, with 16 bases between the two germline ends.

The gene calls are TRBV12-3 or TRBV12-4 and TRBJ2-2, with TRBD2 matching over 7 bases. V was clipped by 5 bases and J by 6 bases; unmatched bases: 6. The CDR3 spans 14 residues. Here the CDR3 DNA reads TGTGCCAGCAGTAGCGCGGGGGACGCCGGGGAGCTGTTTTTT. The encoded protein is CASSSAGDAGELFF.

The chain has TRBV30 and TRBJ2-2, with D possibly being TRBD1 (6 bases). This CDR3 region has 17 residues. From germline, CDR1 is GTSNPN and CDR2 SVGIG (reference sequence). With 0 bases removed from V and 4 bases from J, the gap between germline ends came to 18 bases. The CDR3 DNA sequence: TGTGCCTGGAGTGTACAGAACAGGGCAGTCGGCACCGGGGAGCTGTTTTTT. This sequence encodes CAWSVQNRAVGTGELFF.

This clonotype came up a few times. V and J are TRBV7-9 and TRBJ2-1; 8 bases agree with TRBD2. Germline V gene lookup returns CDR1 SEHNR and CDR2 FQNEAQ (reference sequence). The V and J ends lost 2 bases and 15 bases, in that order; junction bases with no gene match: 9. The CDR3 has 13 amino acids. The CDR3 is CASSLSGGLILFF. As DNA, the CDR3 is TGTGCCAGCAGCTTAAGCGGGGGCCTTATTTTGTTCTTC.

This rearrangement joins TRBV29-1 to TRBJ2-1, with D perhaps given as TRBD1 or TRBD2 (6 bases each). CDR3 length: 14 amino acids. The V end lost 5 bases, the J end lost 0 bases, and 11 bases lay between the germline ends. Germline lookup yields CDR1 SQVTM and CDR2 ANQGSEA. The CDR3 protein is CSVHKGGSYNEQFF. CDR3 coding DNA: TGCAGCGTTCATAAGGGGGGCTCCTACAATGAGCAGTTCTTC.

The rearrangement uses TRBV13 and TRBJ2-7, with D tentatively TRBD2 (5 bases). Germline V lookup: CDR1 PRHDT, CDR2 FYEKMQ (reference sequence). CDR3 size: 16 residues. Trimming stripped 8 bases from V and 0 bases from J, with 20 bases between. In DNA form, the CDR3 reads TGTGCCAGCCCCCACGGTGGTCTAGCTCCCTCCTACGAGCAGTACTTC. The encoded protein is CASPHGGLAPSYEQYF.

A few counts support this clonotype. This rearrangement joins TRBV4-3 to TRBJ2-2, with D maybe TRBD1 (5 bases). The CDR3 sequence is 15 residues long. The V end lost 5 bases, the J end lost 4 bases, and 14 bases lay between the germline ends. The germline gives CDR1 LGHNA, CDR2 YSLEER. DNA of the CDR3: TGCGCCAGCAGCACCCTCAATAGGGGCACCGGGGAGCTGTTTTTT. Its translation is CASSTLNRGTGELFF.

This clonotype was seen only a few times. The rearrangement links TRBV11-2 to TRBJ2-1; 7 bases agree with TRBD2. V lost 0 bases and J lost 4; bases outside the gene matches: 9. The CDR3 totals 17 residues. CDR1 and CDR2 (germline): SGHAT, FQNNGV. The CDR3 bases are TGTGCCAGCAGCTTAGATCAGGCGGGAGTGGGATACAATGAGCAGTTCTTC. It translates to CASSLDQAGVGYNEQFF. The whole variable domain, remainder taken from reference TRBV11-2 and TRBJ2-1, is EAGVAQSPRYKIIEKRQSVAFWCNPISGHATLYWYQQILGQGPKLLIQFQNNGVVDDSQLPKDRFSAERLKGVDSTLKIQPAKLEDSAVYLCASSLDQAGVGYNEQFFGPGTRLTVL.

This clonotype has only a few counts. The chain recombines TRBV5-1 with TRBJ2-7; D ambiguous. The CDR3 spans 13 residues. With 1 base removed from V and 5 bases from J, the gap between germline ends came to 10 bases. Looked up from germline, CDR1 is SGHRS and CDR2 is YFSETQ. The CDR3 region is CASSLISTNEQYF. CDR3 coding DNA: TGCGCCAGCAGCTTGATTTCGACAAACGAGCAGTACTTC.

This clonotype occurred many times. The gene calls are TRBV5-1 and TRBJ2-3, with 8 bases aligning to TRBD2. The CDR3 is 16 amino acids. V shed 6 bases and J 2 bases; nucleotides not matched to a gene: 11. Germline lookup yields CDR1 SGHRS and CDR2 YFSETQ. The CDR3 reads CASNPTRGGNTDTQYF. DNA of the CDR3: TGCGCCAGCAACCCAACCCGGGGGGGAAACACAGATACGCAGTATTTT.

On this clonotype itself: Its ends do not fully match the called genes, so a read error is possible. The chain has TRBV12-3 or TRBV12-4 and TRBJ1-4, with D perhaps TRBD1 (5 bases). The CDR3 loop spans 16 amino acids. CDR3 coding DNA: TGTGCCAGCGCATACCGTGACAGCGCAACTAATGAAAAACCGTTTTTT. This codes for CASAYRDSATNEKPFF.

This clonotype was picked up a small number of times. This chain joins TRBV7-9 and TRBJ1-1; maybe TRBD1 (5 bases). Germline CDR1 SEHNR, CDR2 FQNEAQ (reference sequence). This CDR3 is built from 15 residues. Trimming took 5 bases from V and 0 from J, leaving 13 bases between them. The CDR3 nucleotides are TGTGCCAGCAGCCATATGGGGACTGTGAACACTGAAGCTTTCTTT. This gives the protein CASSHMGTVNTEAFF.

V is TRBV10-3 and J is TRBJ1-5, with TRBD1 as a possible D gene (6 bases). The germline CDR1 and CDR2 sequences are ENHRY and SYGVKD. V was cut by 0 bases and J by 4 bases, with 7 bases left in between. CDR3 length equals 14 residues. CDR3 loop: CAISESGTNQPQHF. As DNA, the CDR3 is TGTGCCATCAGTGAGTCCGGGACAAATCAGCCCCAGCATTTT.

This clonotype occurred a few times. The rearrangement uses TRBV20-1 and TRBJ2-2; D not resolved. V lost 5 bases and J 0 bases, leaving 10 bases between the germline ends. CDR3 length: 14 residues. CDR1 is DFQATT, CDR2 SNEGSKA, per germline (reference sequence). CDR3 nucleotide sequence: TGCAGTGCTGAGGCACTTACGAACACCGGGGAGCTGTTTTTT. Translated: CSAEALTNTGELFF.

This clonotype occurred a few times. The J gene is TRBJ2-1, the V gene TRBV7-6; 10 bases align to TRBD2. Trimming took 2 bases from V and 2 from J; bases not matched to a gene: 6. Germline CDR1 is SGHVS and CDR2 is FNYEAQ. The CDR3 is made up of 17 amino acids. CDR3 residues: CASSLPYSGRPYNEQFF. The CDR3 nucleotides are TGTGCCAGCAGCTTACCCTATAGCGGGAGGCCCTACAATGAGCAGTTCTTC.